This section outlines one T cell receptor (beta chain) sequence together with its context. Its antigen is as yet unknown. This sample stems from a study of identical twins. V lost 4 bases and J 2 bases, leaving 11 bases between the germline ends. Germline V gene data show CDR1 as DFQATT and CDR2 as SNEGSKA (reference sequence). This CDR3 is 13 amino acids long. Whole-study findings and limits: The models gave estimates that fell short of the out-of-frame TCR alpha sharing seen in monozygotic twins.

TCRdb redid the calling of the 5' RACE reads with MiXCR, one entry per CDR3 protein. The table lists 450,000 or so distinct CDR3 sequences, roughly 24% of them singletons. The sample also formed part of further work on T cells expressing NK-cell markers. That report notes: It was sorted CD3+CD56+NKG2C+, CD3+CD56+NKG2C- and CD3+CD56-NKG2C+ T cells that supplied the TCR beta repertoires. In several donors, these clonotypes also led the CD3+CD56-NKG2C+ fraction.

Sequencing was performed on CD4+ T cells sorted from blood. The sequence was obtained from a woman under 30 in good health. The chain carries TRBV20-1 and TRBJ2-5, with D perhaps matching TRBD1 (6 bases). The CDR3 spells CSAMQRGQETQYF. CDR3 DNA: TGCAGTGCTATGCAGAGGGGGCAAGAGACCCAGTACTTC.